These 21 T cell receptor beta chains were all obtained from the same sample, sequenced in a study of cytomegalovirus exposure and HLA in healthy donors. Researchers ran the PCR with 60 Vbeta and 13 Jbeta primers. Sequencing used immunoSEQ multiplex PCR; TCRdb keeps in-frame clones, though not all of them. The repertoire includes about 21,000 clones, around 82% of them detected once, and under 8% sits in the top ten. The sample taken for sequencing was PBMCs. Receptors originate from a man aged 60-69 years in good health and CMV-seronegative.

This sequence joins TRBV6-1 and TRBJ2-7; the D gene is possibly TRBD2 (7 bases). Per germline, CDR1 MNHNS and CDR2 SASEGT. The CDR3 runs 13 residues. The ends were cut back, 8 bases at V and 6 bases at J, with 17 bases in the middle. The CDR3 coding sequence is TGTGCCAGCCTTAGGGGGGGATCTCGCGAGCAGTACTTC. This translates into CASLRGGSREQYF.

This clone has a single count. The chain uses TRBV5-1 and TRBJ2-3; 9 nucleotides agree with TRBD1. V was pared by 4 bases and J by 0 bases, with 12 bases of the junction left unmatched. The CDR3 runs to 18 residues. The germline gives CDR1 SGHRS, CDR2 YFSETQ. CDR3 residues: CASSVTGGSYLSTDTQYF. Here the CDR3 DNA reads TGCGCCAGCAGCGTGACAGGGGGTAGTTATTTGAGCACAGATACGCAGTATTTT.

The sample holds a few counts of this clone. This chain links TRBV5-6 with TRBJ1-2; D not resolved. Per the germline V gene, CDR1 is SGHDT and CDR2 is YYEEEE. V was shortened by 7 bases and J by 6 bases, with 13 bases between the two germline ends. The CDR3 has 12 residues. Here the CDR3 reads CASHGRVDGYTF. DNA of the CDR3: TGTGCCAGCCATGGTCGGGTGGATGGCTACACCTTC.

This chain joins TRBV19 and TRBJ2-3, with a tentative D call TRBD2 (6 bases). V was pared by 3 bases and J by 2 bases, with 12 bases between. The CDR3 is 15 residues long. Germline V CDR1 and CDR2: LNHDA, SQIVND (reference sequence). The CDR3 DNA sequence: TGTGCCAGTAGTATTGCCGGGGGACTCACAGATACGCAGTATTTT. Translation: CASSIAGGLTDTQYF. Combining the CDR3 with reference TRBV19 and TRBJ2-3 gives the whole variable domain DGGITQSPKYLFRKEGQNVTLSCEQNLNHDAMYWYRQDPGQGLRLIYYSQIVNDFQKGDIAEGYSVSREKKESFPLTVTSAQKNPTAFYLCASSIAGGLTDTQYFGPGTRLTVL.

As to this clone: The junction departs from germline at one end; a sequencing error may be responsible. The CDR3 reads CASSTGQPNPEAFF. The CDR3 DNA sequence: TGTGCCAGCAGCACGGGACAGCCGAACCCTGAAGCTTTCTTT. This chain uses TRBV7-8 with TRBJ1-1, with 7 bases aligning to TRBD1. This CDR3 region has 14 residues. Germline CDR1 is SGHVS and CDR2 is FQNEAQ.

As to this clone: This CDR3 is also generated by other DNA sequences in the sample. The V and J genes are TRBV28 and TRBJ2-1, with 9 bases aligning to TRBD2. The CDR3 loop spans 16 amino acids. Germline CDR1 reads MDHEN; CDR2 reads SYDVKM. V was pared by 6 bases and J by 3 bases, with 9 bases of the junction left unmatched. The CDR3 coding sequence is TGTGCCAGCAGCCCCTTTAGCGGGAGAGGCTACAATGAGCAGTTCTTC. Its protein is CASSPFSGRGYNEQFF.

This chain links TRBV19 with TRBJ2-3, with 10 positions matching TRBD2. From germline, CDR1 is LNHDA and CDR2 SQIVND (reference sequence). The CDR3 has 16 residues. V was pared by 9 bases and J by 6 bases, with 15 bases of the junction left unmatched. The chain's CDR3 is CASQRGAGGPVDTQYF. Written as DNA, the CDR3 is TGTGCCAGCCAAAGGGGAGCGGGAGGGCCCGTGGATACGCAGTATTTT.

Notes on this clone: This same CDR3 is encoded by further DNA sequences in the sample. This chain connects TRBV18 to TRBJ2-5, with 7 bases identical to TRBD1. The J call may be incorrect, as the DNA end agrees better with TRBJ2-7. Germline loops: CDR1 KGHSH, CDR2 LQKENI. There are 14 residues in the CDR3. The CDR3 is CASSPRTGGYEQYF. The DNA for the CDR3 is TGTGCCAGCTCACCACGGACAGGTGGATACGAGCAGTACTTC.

The V and J genes are TRBV28 and TRBJ1-4; unclear D gene. V was pared by 2 bases and J by 0 bases, with 10 bases between. Germline assignment: CDR1 MDHEN and CDR2 SYDVKM. The CDR3 is 16 residues long. CDR3 in amino acids: CASSLTELTTNEKLFF. As DNA, the CDR3 is TGTGCCAGCAGTTTAACTGAATTGACAACTAATGAAAAACTGTTTTTT.

The chain employs TRBV27 and TRBJ2-2; TRBD1 might be the D (6 bases). The CDR3 consists of 18 residues. CDR1 and CDR2 from the germline V gene are MNHEY and SMNVEV (reference sequence). V lost 5 bases and J lost 2, with 21 bases in between. The CDR3 here is CASSLFGTSFLNTGELFF. The DNA of the CDR3 is TGTGCCAGCAGTCTATTCGGGACATCGTTCCTAAACACCGGGGAGCTGTTTTTT.

A few counts support this clone. This chain links TRBV7-2 with TRBJ2-3, with D maybe TRBD2 (6 bases). Trimming left V 1 base short and J 4 bases short, with 12 bases between. CDR1 is SGHTA and CDR2 is FQGNSA in the germline V gene. CDR3 length equals 15 residues. The CDR3 region is CASSLVAGLADTQYF. DNA for the CDR3: TGTGCCAGCAGCTTAGTTGCGGGGTTGGCAGATACGCAGTATTTT.

The chain uses TRBV27 and TRBJ1-2, with D uncertain. Between the trimmed V and J ends, which lost 6 bases and 1 base, there was a span of 12 bases. Germline V gene data show CDR1 as MNHEY and CDR2 as SMNVEV (reference sequence). The CDR3 has 14 amino acids. The CDR3 spells CASSPTPHNYGYTF. The CDR3 DNA reads as TGTGCCAGCAGCCCGACACCCCATAACTATGGCTACACCTTC.

V is TRBV4-2 and J is TRBJ1-6; perhaps TRBD1 as D (5 bases). This CDR3 region has 16 residues. The germline gives CDR1 LGHNA, CDR2 YNFKEQ. V shed 0 bases and J shed 8 bases, with 14 bases lying between them. CDR3 amino acids: CASSQDPQGGDSPLHF. CDR3 DNA: TGTGCCAGCAGCCAAGATCCCCAGGGCGGAGATTCACCCCTCCACTTT.

The chain has TRBV19 and TRBJ2-3; D remains ambiguous. Germline CDR1 and CDR2: LNHDA and SQIVND (reference sequence). V dropped 6 bases and J dropped 5 bases, with 15 bases sitting between them. CDR3 length: 14 amino acids. CDR3 in DNA: TGTGCCAGTAGCAAGGCACGAGACATAGATACGCAGTATTTT. Encoded protein: CASSKARDIDTQYF.

This CDR3 is CATSRDGGAYEQYF. The CDR3 DNA reads as TGTGCCACCAGCAGAGACGGAGGGGCCTACGAGCAGTACTTC. The chain employs TRBV15 and TRBJ2-7, with a tentative D call TRBD2 (6 bases). The germline V gene has CDR1 LNHNV and CDR2 YYDKDF (reference sequence). Trimming took 0 bases from V and 2 from J, leaving 8 bases between them. The CDR3 covers 14 residues.

This clone was seen a single time. V and J are TRBV27 and TRBJ1-2, with TRBD1 matching 9 bases. Germline V gene data show CDR1 as MNHEY and CDR2 as SMNVEV (reference sequence). This CDR3 contains 15 residues. The junction had 10 bases not matched to a gene; V was cut back by 4 bases and J by 7 bases. CDR3 bases: TGTGCCAGCAGTTCGTTGGGTGGGACAGGGAGTGGCTACACCTTC. The encoded protein is CASSSLGGTGSGYTF.

This chain's CDR3 is CASSQTGGRYEQYF. In DNA form, the CDR3 reads TGTGCCAGTAGTCAAACAGGGGGCAGGTACGAGCAGTACTTC. The chain couples TRBV19 to TRBJ2-7; 9 nucleotides align to TRBD1. The CDR3 sequence is 14 residues long. Germline V gives CDR1 LNHDA, CDR2 SQIVND (reference sequence). Trimming took 5 bases from V and 4 from J; bases not matched to a gene: 6.

V is TRBV5-8 and J is TRBJ2-6; no definite D call. The V gene lost 1 base and the J gene lost 0 bases, with 5 bases spanning the gap. The CDR3 is 15 amino acids. Germline assignment: CDR1 SGHTS and CDR2 YDEGEE. The CDR3 sequence: CASSLRGSGANVLTF. For the CDR3, the DNA is TGTGCCAGCAGCTTGAGAGGCTCTGGGGCCAACGTCCTGACTTTC.

The rearrangement joins TRBV6-5 to TRBJ1-2; 10 nucleotides agree with TRBD1. Trimming removed 5 bases from V and 4 bases from J; junction bases left unmatched: 1. In germline, CDR1 is MNHEY, CDR2 SVGAGI. The CDR3 covers 13 residues. As DNA, the CDR3 is TGTGCCAGCAGTCGGACAGGGGGCTATGGCTACACCTTC. Translation: CASSRTGGYGYTF.

This clone came up once. The rearrangement links TRBV6-5 to TRBJ1-2; no clear D gene. Germline CDR1 MNHEY, CDR2 SVGAGI. The CDR3 is made up of 11 amino acids. Trimming took 5 bases from V and 5 from J, leaving 6 bases between them. Here the CDR3 reads CASSRGYGYTF. CDR3 nucleotides: TGTGCCAGCAGTCGAGGTTATGGCTACACCTTC.

The chain has TRBV4-1 and TRBJ2-1; 7 nucleotides match TRBD2. CDR1 is MGHRA, CDR2 YSYEKL, per germline. V gave up 0 bases and J gave up 3 bases; unmatched junction bases: 14. The CDR3 runs 19 residues. The CDR3 loop is CASSQEGEGGGDYYNEQFF. The CDR3 bases are TGCGCCAGCAGCCAAGAGGGGGAAGGAGGTGGGGACTACTACAATGAGCAGTTCTTC.